This note documents a single T cell receptor beta chain sequence. Its antigen remains unknown. This specimen comes from a study of OX40 agonist ivuxolimab in advanced cancers. Study in general: Under the entry rules, prior anti-PD-1, anti-PD-L1 or anti-CTLA-4 therapy was allowed, and about 38% had some.

With 2 bases clipped from V and 0 bases from J, the junction kept 0 bases outside the gene matches. This CDR3 contains 14 residues. CDR1 and CDR2 (germline): MDHEN, SYDVKM. Clones were sequenced by immunoSEQ multiplex PCR, and TCRdb holds only the in-frame ones, with some missing. The sample holds roughly 79,000 clones, about four fifths seen once. Sampled blood was obtained at baseline, cycle 4 day 1, and cycle 7 day 1. Study-level points and caveats: Part of the nonresponder group also had normalized T-cell clonal expansion that was low.

This chain connects TRBV28 to TRBJ2-7; 8 bases fit TRBD1. The source was CD4+ or CD8+ T cells sorted from blood, collected in a trial of the OX40 agonist ivuxolimab. This sequence was found in an adult with an advanced solid tumor such as melanoma, head and neck, liver or kidney cancer. The CDR3 region is CASSLGTGSYEQYF. In DNA form, the CDR3 reads TGTGCCAGCAGTTTAGGGACAGGCTCCTACGAGCAGTACTTC.